Shown below are 4 T cell receptor beta chains from a single sample sequenced in a study of tumor and adjacent non-tumor tissue in lung cancer. No cell sorting was done before RNA was extracted from the tissue. A modified ARM-PCR protocol with three rounds of nested PCR amplified TCRbeta. One entry per CDR3 protein results from TCRdb running MiXCR on the multiplex PCR reads. In the table there are approximately 75,000 distinct CDR3 sequences, about three quarters of which are singletons. Sequencing used lung tumor tissue. These receptors all stem from a woman between 45 and 65 years old with non-small cell lung cancer.

Turning to this clonotype: At one end the junction does not follow the germline gene, possibly because of a read error. The rearrangement links TRBV6-1 to TRBJ2-5, with 10 bases fitting TRBD1. The germline gives CDR1 MNHNS, CDR2 SASEGT. The CDR3 contains 16 residues. The CDR3 spells CASGDEGQGFREAQYF. The CDR3 bases are TGTGCCAGCGGTGATGAGGGACAGGGGTTCCGGGAGGCCCAGTACTTC.

A note on this clonotype: An end of the junction does not agree with germline; a read error may underlie this. The chain couples TRBV11-2 to TRBJ1-5; perhaps TRBD1 as D (6 bases). Germline loops: CDR1 SGHAT, CDR2 FQNNGV. The length of the CDR3 is 13 residues. The CDR3 DNA sequence: TGTGCCTGCAGCTTAGGGAACGGGGGGGCCCAGCAGTTT. Its translation is CACSLGNGGAQQF.

Note on this clonotype: Being one base from a much bigger clone, this may be a read error. The CDR3 spells CPWSVQRKETQYF. CDR3 coding DNA: TGTCCCTGGAGTGTACAACGGAAAGAGACCCAGTACTTC. The genes are TRBV30 and TRBJ2-5; D gene ambiguous. Germline CDR1 reads GTSNPN; CDR2 reads SVGIG (reference sequence). CDR3 length: 13 amino acids.

A note on this clonotype: A much larger clonotype is one base distant, so this may be a read error. V gene TRBV30 combines with J gene TRBJ2-1, with D perhaps being TRBD1 or TRBD2 (5 bases each). CDR3 length equals 14 residues. CDR1 and CDR2 (germline): GTSNPN, SVGIG (reference sequence). The CDR3 sequence is CAWGGPPSYNEQIF. CDR3 DNA sequence: TGTGCCTGGGGGGGACCGCCCTCCTACAATGAGCAGATCTTC.